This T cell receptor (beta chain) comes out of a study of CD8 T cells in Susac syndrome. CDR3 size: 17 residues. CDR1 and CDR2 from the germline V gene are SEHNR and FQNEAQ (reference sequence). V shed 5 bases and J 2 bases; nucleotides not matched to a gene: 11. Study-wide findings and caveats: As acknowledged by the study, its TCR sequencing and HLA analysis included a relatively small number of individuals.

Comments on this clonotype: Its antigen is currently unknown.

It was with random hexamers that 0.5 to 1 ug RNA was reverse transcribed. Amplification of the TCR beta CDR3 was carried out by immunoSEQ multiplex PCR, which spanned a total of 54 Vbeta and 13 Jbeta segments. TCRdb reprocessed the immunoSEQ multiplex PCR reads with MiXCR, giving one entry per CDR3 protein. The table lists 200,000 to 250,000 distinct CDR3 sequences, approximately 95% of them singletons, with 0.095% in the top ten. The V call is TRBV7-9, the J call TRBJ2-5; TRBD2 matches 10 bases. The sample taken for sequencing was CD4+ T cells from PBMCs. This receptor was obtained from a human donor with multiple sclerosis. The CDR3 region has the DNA TGTGCCAGCAGCCGCGCGGTAGCGGGGGGCTGGCAAGAGACCCAGTACTTC. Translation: CASSRAVAGGWQETQYF.